This T cell receptor (beta chain) was observed in a study of T-cell reconstitution after alpha-beta-depleted transplantation in children. This clonotype was seen a handful of times. Unique molecular identifiers featured in how the TCRbeta library was prepared. Each CDR3 protein is one row after TCRdb ran MiXCR on the PCR reads. The sample lists around 600,000 distinct CDR3 sequences, roughly 15% occurring once. This clonotype was sampled from a human donor who donated a stem cell graft to a child with acute myeloid leukemia. The source material was PBMCs from the stem cell graft donor, sampled from the stem cell graft.

DNA of the CDR3: TGTGCCACCAGTGATCCAGGGGGTCCCAACCAAGAGACCCAGTACTTC. Its translation is CATSDPGGPNQETQYF. The chain combines TRBV24-1 with TRBJ2-5, with 7 bases identical to TRBD1. CDR3 length: 16 residues. Looked up from germline, CDR1 is KGHDR and CDR2 is SFDVKD. V lost 3 bases to trimming and J lost 0 bases; unmatched junction nucleotides: 6.